The 8 T cell receptor beta chains in this list originate from one sample, sequenced in a study of blood T cell repertoires in COVID-19. Data came from immunoSEQ multiplex PCR; TCRdb stores just in-frame clones and leaves some out. The sample records 130,000 or so clones, around 82% being singletons. The specimen sequenced was peripheral blood. All receptors come from a man aged 55-75 years with acute or convalescent COVID-19.

This chain links TRBV6-2 or TRBV6-3 with TRBJ2-1; 9 positions agree with TRBD2. CDR3 length: 16 residues. Germline trimming cut 6 bases from V and 4 bases from J; bases unmatched to any gene: 10. Per the germline V gene, CDR1 is MNHEY and CDR2 is SVGEGT. The CDR3 DNA is TGTGCCAGCAGCCAACCCCGCGGGAGGGAGTACAATGAGCAGTTCTTC. Translated: CASSQPRGREYNEQFF.

This sequence joins TRBV5-6 and TRBJ2-2; D unclear. V was cut by 3 bases and J by 6 bases, with 9 bases left in between. The length of the CDR3 is 13 residues. Germline CDR1 is SGHDT and CDR2 is YYEEEE. Here the CDR3 reads CASSSTVPGELFF. CDR3 coding DNA: TGTGCCAGCAGCTCGACTGTCCCCGGGGAGCTGTTTTTT.

This clone was seen many times. The chain combines TRBV4-1 with TRBJ2-2; TRBD2 is a possible D gene (6 bases). The CDR3 is 15 residues long. Trimming left V 4 bases short and J 5 bases short, with 14 bases between. From germline, CDR1 is MGHRA and CDR2 YSYEKL. The CDR3 DNA reads as TGCGCCAGCAGCCTTGGGGCTAGCGAGACCGGGGAGCTGTTTTTT. It yields the protein CASSLGASETGELFF.

The table lists this clone with a count of one. The chain has TRBV6-5 and TRBJ1-3; a weak D match, TRBD1 (5 bases). CDR3 length: 16 residues. The V gene lost 0 bases and the J gene lost 1 base, with 10 bases spanning the gap. Germline lookup yields CDR1 MNHEY and CDR2 SVGAGI. CDR3 in DNA: TGTGCCAGCAGTTACTCGAGTGGGGCGTCTGGAAACACCATATATTTT. Its protein product is CASSYSSGASGNTIYF.

This chain joins TRBV29-1 and TRBJ1-1; the D gene is possibly TRBD1 (6 bases). CDR3 length: 15 residues. Trimming removed 4 bases from V and 4 bases from J, with 19 bases in between. From germline, CDR1 is SQVTM and CDR2 ANQGSEA. CDR3 nucleotide sequence: TGCAGCGTTGCCCCCCGTCAGGGGCTGGGCACTGAAGCTTTCTTT. This codes for CSVAPRQGLGTEAFF.

In this sample, this clone turned up a few times. The chain joins TRBV5-6 to TRBJ2-7; D gene ambiguous. The CDR3 consists of 13 residues. The germline CDR1 and CDR2 sequences are SGHDT and YYEEEE. Trimming removed 3 bases at V and 4 bases at J, with 11 bases between. The CDR3 DNA follows: TGTGCCAGCAGCTCAATGGGCCGGTACGAGCAGTACTTC. This encodes CASSSMGRYEQYF.

The chain employs TRBV4-1 and TRBJ1-5; D remains unclear. Trimming took 0 bases from V and 4 from J, leaving 10 bases between them. This CDR3 region has 15 residues. The germline gives CDR1 MGHRA, CDR2 YSYEKL. CDR3 coding DNA: TGCGCCAGCAGCCAAGAGAGGGTCACTAATCAGCCCCAGCATTTT. Its translation: CASSQERVTNQPQHF.

This clone was seen a few times. The chain links TRBV2 to TRBJ1-1; D remains ambiguous. This CDR3 has 14 amino acids. The V end lost 4 bases, the J end lost 4 bases, and 13 bases lay between the germline ends. The V gene's germline CDR1 is SNHLY and CDR2 FYNNEI. In DNA, the CDR3 is TGTGCCAGCAGTGTTGAGGGAGGCGTCACTGAAGCTTTCTTT. Translated: CASSVEGGVTEAFF. Variable domain in full (rest from reference TRBV2 and TRBJ1-1): EPEVTQTPSHQVTQMGQEVILRCVPISNHLYFYWYRQILGQKVEFLVSFYNNEISEKSEIFDDQFSVERPDGSNFTLKIRSTKLEDSAMYFCASSVEGGVTEAFFGQGTRLTVV.